This TCR beta chain was obtained from a study of identical twins. Overall study findings and caveats: In drawing conclusions, the study used cross-sectional statistical analysis and did not follow the same donors.

TCRdb itself ran the 5' RACE reads through MiXCR, one entry per CDR3 protein. The sample has about 530,000 distinct CDR3 sequences; 20% to 25% are singletons. Germline values: CDR1 LGHDT, CDR2 YNNKEL (reference sequence). This CDR3 is built from 16 residues. V was pared by 1 base and J by 2 bases, with 15 bases between. Every donor was a healthy Caucasian. In the case of this clonotype: Its antigen is undetermined.

The sample was also reused in another study, on yellow fever vaccine responses in identical twins. As that study records: Each twin's T cell response to the vaccine was reported to look partly convergent and partly personalized.

The sequenced sample consisted of CD4+ T cells sorted from blood. This clonotype was obtained from a young woman in good health. The J gene is TRBJ2-7, the V gene TRBV3-1; possible D gene TRBD2, 6 bases. CDR3 amino acids: CASSQGGVEGTYEQYF. In DNA, the CDR3 is TGTGCCAGCAGCCAAGGAGGAGTGGAGGGGACCTACGAGCAGTACTTC.